This TCR beta chain was sequenced during a study of blood T cell repertoires in COVID-19. About the research overall: Sites across the United States, Italy and Spain contributed samples from acute and convalescent COVID-19. The analysed material was cDNA or gDNA that came from T cells, B-cell-depleted T cells, or PBMCs.

Authors' analysis steps: The authors estimated nucleated cell counts from reference gene primer amplification. Clones were sequenced by immunoSEQ multiplex PCR, and TCRdb holds only the in-frame ones, with some missing. The DNA was the basis for D and trimming; V, J and clone size are from that table. The repertoire includes about 300,000 clones, about 86% of them detected once, and approximately 1.1% sits in the top ten. The CDR3 is made up of 12 amino acids. Unmatched junction bases numbered 12, after V lost 11 bases and J lost 9 bases. The germline gives CDR1 LNHDA, CDR2 SQIVND (reference sequence).

The chain has TRBV19 and TRBJ1-1, with TRBD1 matching over 7 bases. The clonotype comes from a woman aged 45-60 years with acute or convalescent COVID-19. The sample comprised peripheral blood. The CDR3 here is CASNPRQGQAFF. CDR3 sequence (DNA): TGTGCCTCGAATCCTCGACAGGGTCAAGCTTTCTTT. Variable domain in full (rest from reference TRBV19 and TRBJ1-1): DGGITQSPKYLFRKEGQNVTLSCEQNLNHDAMYWYRQDPGQGLRLIYYSQIVNDFQKGDIAEGYSVSREKKESFPLTVTSAQKNPTAFYLCASNPRQGQAFFGQGTRLTVV.